This TCR beta chain was sequenced in a study of blood T cell repertoires in COVID-19. Germline-derived CDR1 and CDR2 are SEHNR and FQNEAQ (reference sequence). Trimming took 1 base from V and 11 from J, leaving 11 bases between them. This CDR3 spans 12 amino acids. Data came from immunoSEQ multiplex PCR; TCRdb stores just in-frame clones and leaves some out. The sample has more than 200,000 clones, 75% to 90% seen once. A single count supports this clone. Everyone who took part was about 18 to 90 years old, and they came from about 23 US areas. No more than 2 weeks before study entry, exposed participants had met a case of COVID-19.

This sequence originates from a woman aged 25-40 years who had been exposed to COVID-19. The genes are TRBV7-9 and TRBJ1-1; D uncertain. The material sequenced was PBMCs or T cells enriched from blood (not recorded which). The CDR3 nucleotides read TGTGCCAGCAGCTTAGGGACTCCCGGCGCTTTCTTT. Amino acid sequence: CASSLGTPGAFF.